The TCR beta chain described here comes from a study of T cell repertoires in cytomegalovirus infection. As for the study in general: Shared public TCR beta signatures pointed to both CMV infection and a matching HLA type.

This clonotype has at least ten counts. Its antigen is unknown. This CDR3 has 16 residues. Deletions cut 2 bases from V and 1 base from J, with 11 bases between. In germline, CDR1 is SGHTA, CDR2 FQGNSA. General study findings and limits: HLA-C-restricted, CMV-specific TCR beta clonotypes were dominant ex vivo. Cumulated frequencies of public TCR beta families served to identify carriers of CMV plus the relevant HLA.

Each CDR3 protein is one row after TCRdb ran MiXCR on the reads. The data hold 150,000 to 200,000 distinct CDR3 sequences, with roughly 19% observed a single time. The chain links TRBV7-2 to TRBJ1-4; D is unresolved. The material sequenced was PBMCs. The source of this sequence is a human donor in good health (CMV status not recorded). Some clones in this sample may be carry-over from other donors' samples. CDR3 coding DNA: TGTGCCAGCAGCTTATGGGCCCGGCGAACTAATGAAAAACTGTTTTTT. Translating it yields CASSLWARRTNEKLFF.